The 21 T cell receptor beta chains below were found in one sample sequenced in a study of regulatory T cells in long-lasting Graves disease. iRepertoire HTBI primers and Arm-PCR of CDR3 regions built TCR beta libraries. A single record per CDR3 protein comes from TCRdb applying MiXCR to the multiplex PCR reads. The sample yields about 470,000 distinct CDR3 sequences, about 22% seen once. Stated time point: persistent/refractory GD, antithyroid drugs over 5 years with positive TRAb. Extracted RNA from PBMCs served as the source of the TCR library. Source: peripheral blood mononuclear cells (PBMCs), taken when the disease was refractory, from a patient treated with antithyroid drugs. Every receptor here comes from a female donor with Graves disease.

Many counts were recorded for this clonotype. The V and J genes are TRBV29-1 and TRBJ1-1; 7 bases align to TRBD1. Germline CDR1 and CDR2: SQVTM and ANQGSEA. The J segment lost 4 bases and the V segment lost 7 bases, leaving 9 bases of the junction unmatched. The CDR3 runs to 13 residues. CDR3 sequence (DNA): TGCAGCGGGGGACAGCTCTTGGGCACTGAAGCTTTCTTT. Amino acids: CSGGQLLGTEAFF.

The DNA for the CDR3 is TGTGCCAGCGAGGCGGGAGGTCCCTACGAGCAGTACTTC. This sequence encodes CASEAGGPYEQYF. The rearrangement joins TRBV28 to TRBJ2-7, with 8 bases aligning to TRBD2. From germline, CDR1 is MDHEN and CDR2 SYDVKM. The CDR3 totals 13 residues. The ends lost 8 bases at V and 2 bases at J; junction bases unmatched: 5.

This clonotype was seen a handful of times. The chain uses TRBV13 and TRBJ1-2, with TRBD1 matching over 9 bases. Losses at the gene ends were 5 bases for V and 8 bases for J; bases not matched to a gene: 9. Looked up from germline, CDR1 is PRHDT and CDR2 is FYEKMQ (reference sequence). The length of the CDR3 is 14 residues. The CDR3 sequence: CASSPGQGIRGYTF. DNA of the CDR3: TGTGCCAGCAGCCCGGGACAGGGCATAAGGGGCTACACCTTC.

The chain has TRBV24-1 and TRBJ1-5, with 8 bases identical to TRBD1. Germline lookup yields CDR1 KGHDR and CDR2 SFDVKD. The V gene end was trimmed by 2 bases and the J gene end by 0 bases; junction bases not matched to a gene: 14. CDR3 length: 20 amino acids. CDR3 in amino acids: CATSDSPGQGREYSNQPQHF. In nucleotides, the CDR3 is TGTGCCACCAGTGATTCTCCAGGACAGGGAAGGGAGTATAGCAATCAGCCCCAGCATTTT.

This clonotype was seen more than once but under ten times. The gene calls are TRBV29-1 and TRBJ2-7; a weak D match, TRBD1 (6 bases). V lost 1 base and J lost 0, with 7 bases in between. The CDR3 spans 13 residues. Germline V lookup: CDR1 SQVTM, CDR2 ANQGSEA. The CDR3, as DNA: TGCAGCGTTGAAGGGGACATCTCCTACGAGCAGTACTTC. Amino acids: CSVEGDISYEQYF.

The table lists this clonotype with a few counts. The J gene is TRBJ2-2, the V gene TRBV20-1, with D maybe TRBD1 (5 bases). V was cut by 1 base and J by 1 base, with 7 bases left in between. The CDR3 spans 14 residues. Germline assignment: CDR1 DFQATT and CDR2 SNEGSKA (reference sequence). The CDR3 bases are TGCAGTGCTAGAGGAGGACAGAACACCGGGGAGCTGTTTTTT. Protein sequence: CSARGGQNTGELFF.

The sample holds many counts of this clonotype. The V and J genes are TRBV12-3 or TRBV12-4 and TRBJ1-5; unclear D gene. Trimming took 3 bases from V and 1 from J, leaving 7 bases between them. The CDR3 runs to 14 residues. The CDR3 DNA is TGTGCCAGCAGTTTGGATATGAGCAATCAGCCCCAGCATTTT. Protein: CASSLDMSNQPQHF.

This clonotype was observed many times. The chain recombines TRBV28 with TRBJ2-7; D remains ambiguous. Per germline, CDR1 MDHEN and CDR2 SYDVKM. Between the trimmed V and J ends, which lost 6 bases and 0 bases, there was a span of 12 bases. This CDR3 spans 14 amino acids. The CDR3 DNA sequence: TGTGCCAGCAGGCGCCTAAGCCTCTCCTACGAGCAGTACTTC. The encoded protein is CASRRLSLSYEQYF.

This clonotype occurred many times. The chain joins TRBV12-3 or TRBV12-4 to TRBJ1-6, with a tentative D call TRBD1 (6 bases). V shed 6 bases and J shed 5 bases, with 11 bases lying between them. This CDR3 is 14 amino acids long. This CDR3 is CASRRTADNSPLHF. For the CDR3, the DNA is TGTGCCAGCAGGAGGACAGCCGATAATTCACCCCTCCACTTT.

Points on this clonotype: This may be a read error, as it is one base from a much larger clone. CDR3: CSVNSGRANQPQHF. In nucleotides, the CDR3 is TGCAGTGTGAACTCGGGCAGGGCAAATCAGCCCCAGCATTTT. The chain recombines TRBV20-1 with TRBJ1-5, with a possible D match to TRBD1 (5 bases). This CDR3 has 14 residues. The V end lost 7 bases, the J end lost 4 bases, and 17 bases lay between the germline ends. CDR1 DFQATT and CDR2 SNEGSKA come from the germline V gene (reference sequence).

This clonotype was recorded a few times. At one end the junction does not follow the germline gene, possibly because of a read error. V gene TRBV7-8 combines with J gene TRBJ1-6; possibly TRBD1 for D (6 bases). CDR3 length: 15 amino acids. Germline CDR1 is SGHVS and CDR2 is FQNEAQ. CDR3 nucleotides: TGTGCCAGCTGCTTAGGGGGGCCACTAAATTCACCCCTCCACTTT. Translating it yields CASCLGGPLNSPLHF. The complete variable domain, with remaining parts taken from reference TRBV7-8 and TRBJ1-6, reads GAGVSQSPRYKVAKRGQDVALRCDPISGHVSLFWYQQALGQGPEFLTYFQNEAQLDKSGLPSDRFFAERPEGSVSTLKIQRTQQEDSAVYLCASCLGGPLNSPLHFGNGTRLTVT.

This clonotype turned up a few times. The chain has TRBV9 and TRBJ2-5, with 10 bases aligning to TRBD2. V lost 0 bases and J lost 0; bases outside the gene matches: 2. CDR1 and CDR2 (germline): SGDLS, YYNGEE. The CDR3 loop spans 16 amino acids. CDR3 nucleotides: TGTGCCAGCAGCGTAGGAGCGGGGGGGTACCAAGAGACCCAGTACTTC. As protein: CASSVGAGGYQETQYF.

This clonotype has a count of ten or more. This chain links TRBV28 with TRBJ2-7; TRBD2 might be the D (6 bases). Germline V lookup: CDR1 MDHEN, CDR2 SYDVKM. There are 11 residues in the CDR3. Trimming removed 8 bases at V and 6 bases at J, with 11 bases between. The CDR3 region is CASPVGGEQYF. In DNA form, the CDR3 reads TGTGCCAGCCCTGTGGGAGGCGAGCAGTACTTC.

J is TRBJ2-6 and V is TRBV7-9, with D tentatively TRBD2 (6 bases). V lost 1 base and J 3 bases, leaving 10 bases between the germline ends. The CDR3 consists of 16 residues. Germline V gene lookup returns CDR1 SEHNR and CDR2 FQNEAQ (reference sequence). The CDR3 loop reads CASSLGAGIGANVLTF. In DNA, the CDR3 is TGTGCCAGCAGCTTAGGTGCGGGAATTGGGGCCAACGTCCTGACTTTC. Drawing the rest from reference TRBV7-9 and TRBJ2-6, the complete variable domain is DTGVSQNPRHKITKRGQNVTFRCDPISEHNRLYWYRQTLGQGPEFLTYFQNEAQLEKSRLLSDRFSAERPKGSFSTLEIQRTEQGDSAMYLCASSLGAGIGANVLTFGAGSRLTVL.

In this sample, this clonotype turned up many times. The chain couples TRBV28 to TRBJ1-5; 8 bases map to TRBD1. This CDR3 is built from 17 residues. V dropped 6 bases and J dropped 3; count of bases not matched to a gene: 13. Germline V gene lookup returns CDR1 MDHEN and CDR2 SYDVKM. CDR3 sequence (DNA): TGTGCCAGCAGCAATGGACCGGGACAGGTGGCCAATCAGCCCCAGCATTTT. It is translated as CASSNGPGQVANQPQHF.

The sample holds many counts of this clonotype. The chain's CDR3 is CASSQRGATNEKLFF. The DNA for the CDR3 is TGTGCCAGCAGCCAGAGGGGGGCAACTAATGAAAAACTGTTTTTT. The chain recombines TRBV3-1 with TRBJ1-4, with D tentatively TRBD1 (6 bases). The CDR3 runs to 15 residues. Germline V gene data show CDR1 as LGHDT and CDR2 as YNNKEL (reference sequence). With 3 bases removed from V and 0 bases from J, the gap between germline ends came to 8 bases.

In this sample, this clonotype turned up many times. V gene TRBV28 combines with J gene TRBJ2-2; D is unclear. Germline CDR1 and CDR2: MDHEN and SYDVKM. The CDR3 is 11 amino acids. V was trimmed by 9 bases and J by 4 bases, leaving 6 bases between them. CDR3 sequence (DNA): TGTGCCAGTCGATTCACCGGGGAGCTGTTTTTT. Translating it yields CASRFTGELFF. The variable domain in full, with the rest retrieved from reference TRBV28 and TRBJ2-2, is DVKVTQSSRYLVKRTGEKVFLECVQDMDHENMFWYRQDPGLGLRLIYFSYDVKMKEKGDIPEGYSVSREKKERFSLILESASTNQTSMYLCASRFTGELFFGEGSRLTVL.

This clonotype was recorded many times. The chain's CDR3 is CASSLGRAGIHEQYF. The CDR3 DNA reads as TGTGCCAGCAGTCTGGGCCGGGCCGGGATCCACGAGCAGTACTTC. The V gene is TRBV12-3 or TRBV12-4, the J gene TRBJ2-7, with D possibly matching TRBD2 (5 bases). V was pared by 5 bases and J by 5 bases, with 19 bases between. This CDR3 is 15 amino acids long.

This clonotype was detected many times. CDR3 DNA: TGTGCCATCGGCCAGAACGAAGGATTTTATGGCTACACCTTC. It encodes CAIGQNEGFYGYTF. This sequence joins TRBV10-3 and TRBJ1-2; D not resolved. This CDR3 has 14 amino acids. Trimming removed 8 bases at V and 5 bases at J, with 18 bases between. From germline, CDR1 is ENHRY and CDR2 SYGVKD.

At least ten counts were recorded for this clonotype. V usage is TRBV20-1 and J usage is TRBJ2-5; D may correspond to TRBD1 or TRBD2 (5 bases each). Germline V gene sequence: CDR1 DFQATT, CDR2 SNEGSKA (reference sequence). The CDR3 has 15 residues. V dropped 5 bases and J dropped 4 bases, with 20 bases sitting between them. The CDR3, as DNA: TGCAGTGCTGGAAACCGGTTAGGGGCGGGAGAGACCCAGTACTTC. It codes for CSAGNRLGAGETQYF.

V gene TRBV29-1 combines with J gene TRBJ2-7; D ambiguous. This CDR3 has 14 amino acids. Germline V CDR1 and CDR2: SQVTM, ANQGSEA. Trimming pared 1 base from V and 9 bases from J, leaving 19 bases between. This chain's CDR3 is CSVEAPSSLRGQYF. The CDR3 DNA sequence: TGCAGCGTTGAAGCACCCTCATCCCTACGAGGGCAGTACTTC.